This TCR beta chain was obtained from a study of shared clonotypes between healthy human individuals. For the study at large: Donors, aged 18 to 49, were a couple of women and three men. Study conclusions and caveats: Sequencing depth was a factor that was expected to affect clonotype sharing among donors.

Sequenced by immunoSEQ multiplex PCR; TCRdb stores in-frame clones only, minus some. This table holds about 470,000 clones, 70% to 80% found once. For this clone: Its specificity is unknown.

Per the germline V gene, CDR1 is SEHNR and CDR2 is FQNEAQ (reference sequence). Between the trimmed V and J ends, which lost 5 bases and 0 bases, there was a span of 13 bases. This CDR3 spans 15 amino acids. The J gene is TRBJ2-5, the V gene TRBV7-9; TRBD2 might be the D (6 bases). The sample consisted of PBMCs. This receptor was obtained from a middle-aged woman in good health. Some clones in this sample may be carry-over from other donors' samples. The CDR3 bases are TGTGCCAGCAGCCCACGCGGGGTGGACCAAGAGACCCAGTACTTC. Its protein is CASSPRGVDQETQYF.